This TCR beta chain was recorded in a study of T cell responses to AZD1222 COVID-19 vaccine. General study results and limits: Vaccine-associated CD4 TCRs spanned spike, dominant at 160-218 and 743-854. Of the AZD1222 recipients, only 5 to 7 were seropositive at baseline. The donor cohort was predominantly white British with a female majority, and clonal diversity may have been underestimated. Among spike-specific TCRs, nearly half reportedly target unmutated variant regions.

Assay used: immunoSEQ multiplex PCR; TCRdb lists only in-frame clones, some missing. The profile shows 100,000 to 150,000 clones, roughly 91% of them singletons. Of note for this clone: Its cognate antigen is unknown.

Germline V gives CDR1 DFQATT, CDR2 SNEGSKA (reference sequence). The junction had 9 bases not matched to a gene; V was cut back by 3 bases and J by 5 bases. The CDR3 runs 14 residues. The rearrangement joins TRBV20-1 to TRBJ2-7; 8 bases map to TRBD2. This sample comprised peripheral blood, obtained 28 days after the second AZD1222 dose. This clonotype originated in an adult who received the AZD1222 COVID-19 vaccine. This chain's CDR3 is CSASLREGIHEQYF. Written as DNA, the CDR3 is TGCAGTGCTAGTTTACGGGAGGGGATCCACGAGCAGTACTTC.